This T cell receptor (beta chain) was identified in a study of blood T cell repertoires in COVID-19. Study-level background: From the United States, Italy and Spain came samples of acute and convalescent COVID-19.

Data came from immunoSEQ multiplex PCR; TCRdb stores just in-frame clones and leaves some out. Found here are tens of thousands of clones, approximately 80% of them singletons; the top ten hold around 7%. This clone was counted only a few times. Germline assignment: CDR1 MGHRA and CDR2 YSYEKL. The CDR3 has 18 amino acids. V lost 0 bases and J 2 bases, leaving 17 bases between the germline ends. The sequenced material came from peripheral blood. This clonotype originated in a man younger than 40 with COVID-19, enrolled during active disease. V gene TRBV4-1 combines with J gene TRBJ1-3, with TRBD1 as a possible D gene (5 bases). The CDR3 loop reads CASSQEGPPAGAGNTIYF. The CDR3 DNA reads TGCGCCAGCAGCCAAGAAGGTCCCCCCGCGGGGGCTGGAAACACCATATATTTT.